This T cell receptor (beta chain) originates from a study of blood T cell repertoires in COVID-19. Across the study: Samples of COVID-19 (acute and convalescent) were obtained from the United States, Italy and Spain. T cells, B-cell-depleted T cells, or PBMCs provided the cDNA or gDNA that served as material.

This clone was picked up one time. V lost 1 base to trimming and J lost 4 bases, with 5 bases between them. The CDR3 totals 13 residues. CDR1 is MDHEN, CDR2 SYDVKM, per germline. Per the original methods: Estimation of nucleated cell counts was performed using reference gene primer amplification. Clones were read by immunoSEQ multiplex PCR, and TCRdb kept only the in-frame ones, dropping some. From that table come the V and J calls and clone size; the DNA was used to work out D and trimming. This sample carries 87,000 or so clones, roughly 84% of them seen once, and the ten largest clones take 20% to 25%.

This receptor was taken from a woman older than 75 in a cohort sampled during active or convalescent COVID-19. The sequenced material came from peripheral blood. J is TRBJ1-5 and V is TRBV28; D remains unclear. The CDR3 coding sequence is TGTGCCAGCAGTTTATACATTAATCAGCCCCAGCATTTT. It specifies CASSLYINQPQHF.